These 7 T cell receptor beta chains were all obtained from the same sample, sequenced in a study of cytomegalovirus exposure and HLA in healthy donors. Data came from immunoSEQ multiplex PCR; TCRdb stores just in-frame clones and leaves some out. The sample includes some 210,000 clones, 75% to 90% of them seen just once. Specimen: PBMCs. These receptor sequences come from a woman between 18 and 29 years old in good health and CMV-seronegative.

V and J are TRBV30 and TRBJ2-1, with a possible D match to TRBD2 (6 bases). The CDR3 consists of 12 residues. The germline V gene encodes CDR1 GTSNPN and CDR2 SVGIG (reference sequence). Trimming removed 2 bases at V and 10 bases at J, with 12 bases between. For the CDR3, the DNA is TGTGCCTGGAGTAGAACGGGGAGGGAGCAGTTCTTC. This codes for CAWSRTGREQFF.

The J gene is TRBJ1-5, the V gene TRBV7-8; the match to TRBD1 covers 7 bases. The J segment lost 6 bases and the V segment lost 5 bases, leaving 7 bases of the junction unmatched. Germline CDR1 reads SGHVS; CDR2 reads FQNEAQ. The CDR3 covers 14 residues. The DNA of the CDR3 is TGTGCCAGCAGCCTGACAGGGAAGGGTCAGCCCCAGCATTTT. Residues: CASSLTGKGQPQHF.

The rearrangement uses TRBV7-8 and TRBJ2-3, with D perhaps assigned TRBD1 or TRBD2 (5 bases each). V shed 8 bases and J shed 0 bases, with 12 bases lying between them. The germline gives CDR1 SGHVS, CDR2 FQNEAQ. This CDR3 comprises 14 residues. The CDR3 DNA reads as TGTGCCAGCGCCCGGGGCAGGAGCACAGATACGCAGTATTTT. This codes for CASARGRSTDTQYF.

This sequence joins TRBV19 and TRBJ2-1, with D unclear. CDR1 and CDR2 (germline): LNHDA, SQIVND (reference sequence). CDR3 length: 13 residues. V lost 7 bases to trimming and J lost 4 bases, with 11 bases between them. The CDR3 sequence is CASTADGYNEQFF. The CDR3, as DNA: TGTGCCAGTACCGCGGACGGTTACAATGAGCAGTTCTTC.

CDR3 nucleotides: TGCGCCAGCAGCTTCTACTTAGCGGGAGGGAGTAATGAGCAGTTCTTC. Its translation: CASSFYLAGGSNEQFF. The V gene is TRBV5-1, the J gene TRBJ2-1, with 11 bases identical to TRBD2. After removal of 2 bases from V and 7 bases from J, the junction contained 8 bases not matched to a gene. This CDR3 contains 16 residues. The V gene's germline CDR1 is SGHRS and CDR2 YFSETQ.

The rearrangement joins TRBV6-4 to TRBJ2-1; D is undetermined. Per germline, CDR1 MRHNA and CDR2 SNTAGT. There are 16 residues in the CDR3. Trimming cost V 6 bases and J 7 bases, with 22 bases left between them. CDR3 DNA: TGTGCCAGCAGGAGTCACAGTCATACGAACCCGAATGAGCAGTTCTTC. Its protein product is CASRSHSHTNPNEQFF.

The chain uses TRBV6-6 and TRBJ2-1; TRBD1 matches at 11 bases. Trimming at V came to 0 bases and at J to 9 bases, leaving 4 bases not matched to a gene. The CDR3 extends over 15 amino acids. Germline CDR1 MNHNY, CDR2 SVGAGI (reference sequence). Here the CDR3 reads CASSYSGQGVSEQFF. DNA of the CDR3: TGTGCCAGCAGTTACTCGGGACAGGGGGTGAGTGAGCAGTTCTTC.